This entry concerns a single TCR beta chain. The target antigen is unknown. This specimen belongs to a study of shared clonotypes between healthy human individuals. As for the study in general: Per-donor plates numbered three CD4 naive, three CD4 memory, two CD8 naive and one CD8 memory.

Naive CD4+ cells were CD45RA-selected; the remaining cells were memory. General study points: Shared clonotypes across all four donors exceeded non-shared ones in generation probability.

V was shortened by 5 bases and J by 4 bases, with 7 bases between the two germline ends. Germline CDR1 is SGHRS and CDR2 is YFSETQ. The CDR3 is 12 residues long. In the sorted-subset replicate PCRs, around 0.2 ug DNA, around 32,000 T cell genomes, was used. Sequencing was performed with immunoSEQ multiplex PCR; in TCRdb, only in-frame clones are kept and a portion is missing. The table includes under 650,000 clones, almost 97% detected once. The receptor comes from a woman aged 25 to 39 in good health. The sequenced material came from naive CD4+ T cells sorted from blood. Subset described: CD45RA+ positively selected. The chain uses TRBV5-1 and TRBJ2-1; TRBD2 might be the D (5 bases). CDR3 sequence (DNA): TGCGCCAGCAGATCGGGGTACAATGAGCAGTTCTTC. Protein product: CASRSGYNEQFF.